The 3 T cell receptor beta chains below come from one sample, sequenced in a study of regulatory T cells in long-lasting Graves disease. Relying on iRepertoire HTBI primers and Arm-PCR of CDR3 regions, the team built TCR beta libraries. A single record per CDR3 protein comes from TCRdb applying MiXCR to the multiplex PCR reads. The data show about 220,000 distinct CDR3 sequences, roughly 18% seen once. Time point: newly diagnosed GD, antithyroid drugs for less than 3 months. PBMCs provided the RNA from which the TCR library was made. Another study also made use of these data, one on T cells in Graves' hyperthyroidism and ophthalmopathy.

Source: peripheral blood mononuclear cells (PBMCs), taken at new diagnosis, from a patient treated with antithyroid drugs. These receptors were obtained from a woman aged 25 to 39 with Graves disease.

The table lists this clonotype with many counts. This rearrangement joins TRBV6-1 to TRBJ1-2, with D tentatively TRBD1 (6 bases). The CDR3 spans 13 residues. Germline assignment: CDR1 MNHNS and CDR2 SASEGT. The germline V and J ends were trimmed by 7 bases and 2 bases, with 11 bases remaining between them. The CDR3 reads CASKGGQNYGYTF. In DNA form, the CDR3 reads TGTGCCAGCAAGGGCGGACAGAACTATGGCTACACCTTC.

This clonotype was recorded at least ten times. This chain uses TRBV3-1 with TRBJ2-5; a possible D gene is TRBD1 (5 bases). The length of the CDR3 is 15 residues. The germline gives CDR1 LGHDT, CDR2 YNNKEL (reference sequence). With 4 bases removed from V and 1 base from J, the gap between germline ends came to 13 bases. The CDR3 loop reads CASSLLGAVQETQYF. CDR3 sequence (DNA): TGTGCCAGCAGCCTTCTTGGGGCGGTCCAAGAGACCCAGTACTTC.

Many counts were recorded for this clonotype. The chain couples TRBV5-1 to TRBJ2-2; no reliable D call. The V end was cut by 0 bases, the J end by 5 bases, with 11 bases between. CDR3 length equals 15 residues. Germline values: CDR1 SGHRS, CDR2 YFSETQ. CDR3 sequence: CASSLGPTRTGELFF. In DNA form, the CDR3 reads TGCGCCAGCAGCTTGGGGCCGACGCGGACCGGGGAGCTGTTTTTT.